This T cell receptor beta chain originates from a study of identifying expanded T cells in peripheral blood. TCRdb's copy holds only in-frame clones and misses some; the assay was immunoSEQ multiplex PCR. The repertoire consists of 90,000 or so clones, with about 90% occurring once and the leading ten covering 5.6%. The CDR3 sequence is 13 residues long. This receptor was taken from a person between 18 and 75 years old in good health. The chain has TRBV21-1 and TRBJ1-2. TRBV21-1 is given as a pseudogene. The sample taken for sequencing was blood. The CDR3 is CASSKRANYGYTF. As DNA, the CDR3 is TGTGCCAGCAGCAAAAGAGCTAACTATGGCTACACCTTC.